One sample yielded the 9 T cell receptor beta chains listed below, sequenced in a study of CD8 T cells in Susac syndrome. Random hexamers were used to reverse transcribe an amount of about 0.5 to 1 ug RNA. One entry per CDR3 protein, called by TCRdb with MiXCR from the immunoSEQ multiplex PCR reads. Of about 60,000 distinct CDR3 sequences listed, approximately 92% are singletons. The sample consisted of CD8+ T cells from PBMCs. All receptors come from a human donor in good health.

J is TRBJ2-5 and V is TRBV29-1, with D unclear. Per germline, CDR1 SQVTM and CDR2 ANQGSEA. This CDR3 spans 12 amino acids. Trimming took 3 bases from V and 5 from J, leaving 10 bases between them. The CDR3 protein is CSVDTTAETQYF. The DNA of the CDR3 is TGCAGCGTTGACACGACGGCGGAGACCCAGTACTTC.

The J gene is TRBJ1-2, the V gene TRBV7-9, with no clear D. The CDR3 covers 11 residues. CDR1 is SEHNR and CDR2 is FQNEAQ in the germline V gene (reference sequence). Trimming stripped 7 bases from V and 3 bases from J, with 6 bases between. As DNA, the CDR3 is TGTGCCAGCACAGAGGACTATGGCTACACCTTC. This codes for CASTEDYGYTF.

The V call is TRBV4-1, the J call TRBJ1-5, with D perhaps TRBD1 (6 bases). The CDR3 contains 14 residues. Trimming took off 4 bases at V and 2 bases at J, with 9 bases between the two ends. CDR1 and CDR2 (germline): MGHRA, YSYEKL. The CDR3 spells CASSPRTGNQPQHF. The CDR3 nucleotides read TGCGCCAGCAGCCCGCGGACAGGCAATCAGCCCCAGCATTTT.

The gene calls are TRBV7-9 and TRBJ1-5; the D is unclear. The CDR3 totals 15 residues. The germline CDR1 and CDR2 sequences are SEHNR and FQNEAQ (reference sequence). V was trimmed by 5 bases and J by 1 base, leaving 12 bases between them. CDR3: CASSNQDTSNQPQHF. The CDR3 DNA reads TGTGCCAGCAGCAACCAAGACACGAGCAATCAGCCCCAGCATTTT.

The rearrangement joins TRBV28 to TRBJ1-6; D is possibly TRBD1 (5 bases). Trimming stripped 4 bases from V and 0 bases from J, with 13 bases between. This CDR3 comprises 17 residues. Per germline, CDR1 MDHEN and CDR2 SYDVKM. CDR3 loop: CASSSDSPSSYNSPLHF. CDR3 sequence (DNA): TGTGCCAGCAGTTCAGACAGCCCGAGCTCCTATAATTCACCCCTCCACTTT.

The chain employs TRBV19 and TRBJ2-5, with 7 positions matching TRBD1. The V gene's germline CDR1 is LNHDA and CDR2 SQIVND (reference sequence). With V trimmed by 3 bases and J by 5 bases, 12 bases remained unmatched. The length of the CDR3 is 16 residues. The CDR3 region is CASSMEKGANTETQYF. The CDR3 nucleotides are TGTGCCAGTAGTATGGAAAAGGGGGCTAATACGGAGACCCAGTACTTC.

The rearrangement links TRBV5-6 to TRBJ2-5; TRBD1 matches at 11 bases. The germline CDR1 and CDR2 sequences are SGHDT and YYEEEE. V shed 0 bases and J 5 bases; nucleotides not matched to a gene: 6. CDR3 length equals 16 residues. CDR3 sequence reads: CASSLEDRGLVETQYF. CDR3 sequence (DNA): TGTGCCAGCAGCTTGGAGGACAGGGGGCTTGTGGAGACCCAGTACTTC.

This chain links TRBV4-2 with TRBJ2-3, with D possibly TRBD2 on 6 matching bases. The CDR3 has 16 residues. Germline V gene sequence: CDR1 LGHNA, CDR2 YNFKEQ. V was cut by 0 bases and J by 2 bases, with 12 bases left in between. CDR3 sequence reads: CASSQEGGEATDTQYF. DNA for the CDR3: TGTGCCAGCAGCCAAGAGGGAGGCGAGGCCACAGATACGCAGTATTTT.

This CDR3 is CASSEGKDSGKYEQYF. The CDR3 DNA is TGTGCCAGCAGTGAAGGGAAAGATAGCGGGAAATACGAGCAGTACTTC. V and J are TRBV25-1 and TRBJ2-7; TRBD2 agrees at 8 bases. Trimming cost V 2 bases and J 4 bases; bases outside gene matches: 10. CDR1 is MGHDK and CDR2 is SYGVNS in the germline V gene. The CDR3 covers 16 residues.